This T cell receptor beta chain was sequenced during a study of blood T cell repertoires in COVID-19. Study-wide context: Samples of COVID-19 (acute and convalescent) were obtained from the United States, Italy and Spain.

Germline assignment: CDR1 SGHDT and CDR2 YYEEEE. V dropped 3 bases and J dropped 5 bases, with 17 bases sitting between them. This CDR3 has 15 amino acids. Repertoires were generated with immunoSEQ multiplex PCR, while TCRdb's copy carries only in-frame clones and drops some. Of about 210,000 clones listed, around 82% are singletons. The V and J genes are TRBV5-6 and TRBJ2-5, with a possible D match to TRBD2 (6 bases). The receptor comes from a woman aged 65 to 85 with acute or convalescent COVID-19. The sequenced material came from peripheral blood. This CDR3 is CASSYGATGGETQYF. CDR3 DNA: TGTGCCAGCAGCTATGGGGCTACTGGGGGGGAGACCCAGTACTTC.